This TCR beta chain is drawn from a study of T cells after yellow fever vaccination. Study-wide findings and caveats: At about 97% for CD4 and 75% to 90% for CD8, most primary-vaccination clones showed up again after the booster.

This CDR3 region has 16 residues. Germline-derived CDR1 and CDR2 are SGHNT and YYREEE (reference sequence). V lost 2 bases to trimming and J lost 4 bases; unmatched junction nucleotides: 6. Notes on this clonotype: Its target is unknown.

A universal primer site and UMIs were added as TCR cDNA was made by 5'RACE template switching. TCRdb re-analysed the 5' RACE reads in MiXCR, keeping a single row per CDR3 protein. The sample carries fewer than 450,000 distinct CDR3 sequences, roughly 8.6% recorded once. The rearrangement links TRBV5-4 to TRBJ2-2, with TRBD2 matching over 9 bases. Here the sequenced sample was PBMCs, taken around 45 days after the first yellow fever vaccination. The TCR sequence derives from a man aged 18-30 years who received the YFV17D yellow fever vaccine. The CDR3 region has the DNA TGTGCCAGCAGCTTCCCCGCGGGGGGGCCCACCGGGGAGCTGTTTTTT. Its translation: CASSFPAGGPTGELFF.